This section outlines one T cell receptor (beta chain) sequence together with its context. Its antigen remains unknown. This specimen comes from a study of cytomegalovirus exposure and HLA in healthy donors. PCR used 60 Vbeta primers and 13 Jbeta primers. TCRdb's copy holds only in-frame clones and misses some; the assay was immunoSEQ multiplex PCR. The data hold approximately 100,000 clones, with 65% to 80% observed a single time. Germline V lookup: CDR1 SGHNT, CDR2 YYREEE (reference sequence). This CDR3 region has 20 residues. The V gene end was trimmed by 4 bases and the J gene end by 0 bases; junction bases not matched to a gene: 12. The study, taken as a whole, reports: In a later analysis, across HLA loci, associated TCR counts were highest for DRB1, lowest for HLA-C.

Sequenced: PBMCs. The chain uses TRBV5-4 and TRBJ2-3; 15 bases match TRBD2. The TCR comes from a man between 60 and 70 years old in good health and CMV-seropositive. The CDR3 reads CASSPGQGTSGGTSTDTQYF. The CDR3 DNA is TGTGCCAGCAGCCCGGGACAGGGGACTAGCGGGGGGACTAGCACAGATACGCAGTATTTT.